This T cell receptor beta chain was profiled in a study of blood T cell repertoires in COVID-19. Study as a whole: T cells, B-cell-depleted T cells, or PBMCs provided the cDNA or gDNA that served as material.

In the authors' workflow: From reference gene primer amplification, estimates of nucleated cell counts were derived. Only in-frame clones appear in the TCRdb table, and some are missing; sequencing was by immunoSEQ multiplex PCR. The DNA was the basis for D and trimming; V, J and clone size are from that table. Among hundreds of thousands of clones listed, about nine tenths were seen once. V was shortened by 4 bases and J by 2 bases, with 16 bases between the two germline ends. The germline V gene encodes CDR1 SGDLS and CDR2 YYNGEE. The CDR3 is made up of 16 amino acids. Sequencing was performed on peripheral blood. The clonotype was recovered from a woman in her thirties with COVID-19, enrolled during active disease. V is TRBV9 and J is TRBJ2-1, with D perhaps matching TRBD2 (5 bases). Written as DNA, the CDR3 is TGTGCCAGCAGCCCCAGCGGACGGGTGGCCTACAATGAGCAGTTCTTC. It is translated as CASSPSGRVAYNEQFF. Together with reference TRBV9 and TRBJ2-1, the CDR3 gives the full variable domain: DSGVTQTPKHLITATGQRVTLRCSPRSGDLSVYWYQQSLDQGLQFLIQYYNGEERAKGNILERFSAQQFPDLHSELNLSSLELGDSALYFCASSPSGRVAYNEQFFGPGTRLTVL.